A single sample is the source of the 3 T cell receptor beta chains below, sequenced in a study of T cell clonality in common variable immunodeficiency. Method: immunoSEQ multiplex PCR; TCRdb's copy keeps in-frame clones and lacks some. The record shows 40,000 to 45,000 clones for this sample, with no singletons present. The sample was peripheral blood mononuclear cells. The receptors shown here come from a person aged 18 to 75 in good health.

This clone turned up a few times. CDR3: CASSLYATGVYMNTEAFF. The sequenced part of the CDR3 DNA is TGTGCCAGCAGCTTATACGCGACAGGGGTCTACATGAACACTGAA. The rearrangement joins TRBV7-6 to TRBJ1-1, with 8 bases identical to TRBD1. The read ends 3 residues early relative to the CDR3; the germline J gene fills the gap. This CDR3 is built from 18 residues. CDR1 SGHVS and CDR2 FNYEAQ come from the germline V gene. V shed 2 bases and J 0 bases; nucleotides not matched to a gene: 11.

This clone was picked up a small number of times. The read halts 3 residues ahead of the CDR3 end, with the missing end drawn from the germline J gene. This sequence joins TRBV11-2 and TRBJ2-4; TRBD2 aligns across 11 bases. CDR3 length equals 13 residues. Germline V gene sequence: CDR1 SGHAT, CDR2 FQNNGV. This CDR3 is CASSFGTSGDQYF. CDR3 DNA, as far as it was read: TGTGCCAGCAGCTTCGGGACTAGCGGAGAT.

This clone was counted at least ten times. The read stops 3 residues short of the end of the CDR3; the missing end is completed from the germline J gene. The identical CDR3 is also encoded by other nucleotide sequences in the sample. The chain links TRBV20-1 to TRBJ2-7; 14 bases map to TRBD2. The CDR3 spans 14 residues. V was pared by 3 bases and J by 4 bases, with 2 bases of the junction left unmatched. CDR1 and CDR2 (germline): DFQATT, SNEGSKA (reference sequence). Incomplete CDR3 DNA: TGCAGTGCTAGGGGACTAGCGGGAGTTTACGAG. This codes for CSARGLAGVYE. The full CDR3 is CSARGLAGVYEQYF.